Sequencing of this T cell receptor beta chain was carried out in a study of blood T cell repertoires in COVID-19. At the level of the study: From the United States, Italy and Spain came samples of acute and convalescent COVID-19. Sources were T cells, B-cell-depleted T cells, or PBMCs; the material itself was cDNA or gDNA.

This CDR3 contains 16 residues. Germline V gene data show CDR1 as SGHTA and CDR2 as FQGNSA. V lost 4 bases to trimming and J lost 6 bases; unmatched junction nucleotides: 9. Authors' data handling: Amplification of reference gene primers was used by the study to estimate nucleated cell counts. The protocol was immunoSEQ multiplex PCR, while the TCRdb copy is restricted to in-frame clones and leaves out a portion. V, J and clone size reflect that table, while D and trimming were determined from the DNA. The table records 55,000 to 65,000 clones, 70% to 90% of them present only once. J is TRBJ1-3 and V is TRBV7-2; 10 nucleotides agree with TRBD1. What was sequenced was peripheral blood. The source is a man aged 60-69 years with active or convalescent COVID-19. CDR3 in DNA: TGTGCCAGCAGCTCCCGGGACAGGGGCCTTGAAAACACCATATATTTT. Protein sequence: CASSSRDRGLENTIYF. Complete variable domain (other parts from reference TRBV7-2 and TRBJ1-3): GAGVSQSPSNKVTEKGKDVELRCDPISGHTALYWYRQSLGQGLEFLIYFQGNSAPDKSGLPSDRFSAERTGGSVSTLTIQRTQQEDSAVYLCASSSRDRGLENTIYFGEGSWLTVV.